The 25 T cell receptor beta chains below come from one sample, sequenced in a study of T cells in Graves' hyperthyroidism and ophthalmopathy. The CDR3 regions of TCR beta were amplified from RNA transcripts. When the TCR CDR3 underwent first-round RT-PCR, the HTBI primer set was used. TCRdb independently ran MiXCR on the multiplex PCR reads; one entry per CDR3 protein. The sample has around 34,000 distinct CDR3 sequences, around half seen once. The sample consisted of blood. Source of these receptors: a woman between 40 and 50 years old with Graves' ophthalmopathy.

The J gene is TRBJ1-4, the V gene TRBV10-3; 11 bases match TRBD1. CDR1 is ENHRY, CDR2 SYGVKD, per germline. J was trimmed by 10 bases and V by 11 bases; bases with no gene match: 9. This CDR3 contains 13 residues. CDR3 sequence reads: CASGTGGVAKLFF. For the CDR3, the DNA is TGTGCCTCCGGGACAGGGGGGGTGGCAAAACTGTTTTTT.

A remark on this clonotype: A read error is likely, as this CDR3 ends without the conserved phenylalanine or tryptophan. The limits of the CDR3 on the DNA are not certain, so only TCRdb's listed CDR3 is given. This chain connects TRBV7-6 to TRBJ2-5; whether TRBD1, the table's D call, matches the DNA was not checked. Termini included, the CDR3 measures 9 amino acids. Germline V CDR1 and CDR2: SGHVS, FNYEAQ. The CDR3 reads CASRKEGRQ.

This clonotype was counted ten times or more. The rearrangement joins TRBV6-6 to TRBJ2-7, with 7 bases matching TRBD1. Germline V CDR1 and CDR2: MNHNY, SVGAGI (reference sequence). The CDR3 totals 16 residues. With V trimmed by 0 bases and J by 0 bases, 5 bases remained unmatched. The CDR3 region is CASSYSGQVISYEQYF. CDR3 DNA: TGTGCCAGCAGTTACTCTGGACAGGTTATCTCCTACGAGCAGTACTTC.

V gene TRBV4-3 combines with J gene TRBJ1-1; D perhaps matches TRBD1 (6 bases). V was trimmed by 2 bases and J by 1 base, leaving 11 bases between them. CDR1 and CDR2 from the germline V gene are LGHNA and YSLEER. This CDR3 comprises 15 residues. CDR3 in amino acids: CASSQPLGGNTEAFF. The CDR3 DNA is TGCGCCAGCAGCCAACCCTTAGGGGGGAACACTGAAGCTTTCTTT.

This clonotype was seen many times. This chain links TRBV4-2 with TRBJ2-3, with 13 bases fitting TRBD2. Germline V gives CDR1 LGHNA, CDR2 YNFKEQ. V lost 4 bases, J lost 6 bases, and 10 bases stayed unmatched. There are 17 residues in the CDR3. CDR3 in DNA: TGTGCCAGCAGCCCACTAGCGGGGGGGCGGGTGAAGGATACGCAGTATTTT. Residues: CASSPLAGGRVKDTQYF.

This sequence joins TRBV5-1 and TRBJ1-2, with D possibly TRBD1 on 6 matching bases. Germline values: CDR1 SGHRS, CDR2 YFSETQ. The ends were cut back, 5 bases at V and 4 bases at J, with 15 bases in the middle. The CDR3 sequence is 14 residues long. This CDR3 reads CASRVVDRSYGYTF. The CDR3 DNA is TGCGCCAGCAGAGTCGTGGACAGATCCTATGGCTACACCTTC.

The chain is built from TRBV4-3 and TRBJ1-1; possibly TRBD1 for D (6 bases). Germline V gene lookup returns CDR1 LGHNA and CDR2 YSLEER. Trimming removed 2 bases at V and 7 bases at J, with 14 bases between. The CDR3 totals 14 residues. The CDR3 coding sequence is TGCGCCAGCAGCCAACCCTTAGGGGGGCGTGAAGCTTTCTTT. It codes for CASSQPLGGREAFF.

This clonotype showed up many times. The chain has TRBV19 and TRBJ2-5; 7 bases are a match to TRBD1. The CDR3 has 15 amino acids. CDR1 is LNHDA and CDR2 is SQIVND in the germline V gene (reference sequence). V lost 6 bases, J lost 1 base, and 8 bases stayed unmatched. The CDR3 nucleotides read TGTGCCAGTAGGAGGGACAGCGCTCTCCAAGAGACCCAGTACTTC. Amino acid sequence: CASRRDSALQETQYF.

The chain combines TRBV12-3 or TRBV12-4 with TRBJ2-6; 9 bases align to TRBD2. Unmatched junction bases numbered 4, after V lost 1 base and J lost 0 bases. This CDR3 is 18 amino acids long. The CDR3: CASSLGLAVPSGANVLTF. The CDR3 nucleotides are TGTGCCAGCAGTTTAGGACTAGCGGTTCCCTCTGGGGCCAACGTCCTGACTTTC.

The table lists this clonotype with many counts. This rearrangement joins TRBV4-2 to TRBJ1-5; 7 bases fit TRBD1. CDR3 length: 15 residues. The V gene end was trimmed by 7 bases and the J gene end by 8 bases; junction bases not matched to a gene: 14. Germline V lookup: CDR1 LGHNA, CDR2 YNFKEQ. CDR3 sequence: CASKSSTGATEPQHF. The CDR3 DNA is TGTGCCAGCAAATCCTCCACAGGGGCGACAGAGCCCCAGCATTTT.

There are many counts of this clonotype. CDR3 coding DNA: TGCAGTGCTAGAGATCTTAAGGGGGGAGCTTTCTTT. Amino acids: CSARDLKGGAFF. The chain links TRBV20-1 to TRBJ1-1; TRBD1 might be the D (6 bases). V lost 0 bases and J lost 10, with 12 bases in between. CDR1 is DFQATT, CDR2 SNEGSKA, per germline (reference sequence). The CDR3 sequence is 12 residues long.

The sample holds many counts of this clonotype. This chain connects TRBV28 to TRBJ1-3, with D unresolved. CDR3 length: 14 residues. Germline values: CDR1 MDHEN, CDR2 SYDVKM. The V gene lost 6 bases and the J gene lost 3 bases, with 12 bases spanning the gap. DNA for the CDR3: TGTGCCAGCAGCCCCCCACAAGTTGGAAACACCATATATTTT. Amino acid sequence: CASSPPQVGNTIYF.

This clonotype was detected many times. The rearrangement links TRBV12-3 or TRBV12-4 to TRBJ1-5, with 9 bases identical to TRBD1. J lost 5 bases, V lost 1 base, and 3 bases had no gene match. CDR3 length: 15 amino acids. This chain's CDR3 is CASSLGQGDHQPQHF. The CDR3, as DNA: TGTGCCAGCAGTTTAGGACAGGGGGACCATCAGCCCCAGCATTTT.

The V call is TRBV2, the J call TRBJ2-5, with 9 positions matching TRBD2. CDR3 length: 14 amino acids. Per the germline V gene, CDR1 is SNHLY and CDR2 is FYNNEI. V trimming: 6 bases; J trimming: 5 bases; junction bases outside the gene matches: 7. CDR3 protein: CASRTAGGGETQYF. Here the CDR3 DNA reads TGTGCCAGCAGAACAGCGGGGGGCGGGGAGACCCAGTACTTC.

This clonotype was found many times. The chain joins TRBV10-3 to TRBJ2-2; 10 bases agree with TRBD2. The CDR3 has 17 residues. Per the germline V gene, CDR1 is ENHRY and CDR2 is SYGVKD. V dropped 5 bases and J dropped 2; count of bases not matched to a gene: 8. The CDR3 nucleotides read TGTGCCATCAGTTGGGGTGGACTAGCGGATAACACCGGGGAGCTGTTTTTT. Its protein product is CAISWGGLADNTGELFF.

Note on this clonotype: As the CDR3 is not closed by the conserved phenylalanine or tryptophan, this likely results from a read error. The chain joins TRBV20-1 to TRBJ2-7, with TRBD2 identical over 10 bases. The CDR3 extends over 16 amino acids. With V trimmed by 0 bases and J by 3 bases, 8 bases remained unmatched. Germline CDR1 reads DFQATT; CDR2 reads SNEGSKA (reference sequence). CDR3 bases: TGCAGTGCTAGAGACAGCGGGGGGGCCCGACACTACGAGCAGTACTCC. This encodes CSARDSGGARHYEQYS.

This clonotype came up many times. CDR3 sequence: CASSLEVNSYEQYF. The CDR3 region has the DNA TGTGCCAGCAGCTTGGAGGTCAACTCCTACGAGCAGTACTTC. The V gene is TRBV5-5, the J gene TRBJ2-7; no clear D gene. The CDR3 length is 14 residues. V was cut by 0 bases and J by 0 bases, with 7 bases left in between. Germline-derived CDR1 and CDR2 are SGHKS and YYEKEE (reference sequence).

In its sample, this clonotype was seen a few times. CDR3 residues: CSAGGEQPQHF. Here the CDR3 DNA reads TGCAGTGCTGGAGGGGAGCAGCCCCAGCATTTT. The chain recombines TRBV20-1 with TRBJ1-5; possible D gene TRBD1, 5 bases. The CDR3 covers 11 residues. Trimming left V 5 bases short and J 7 bases short, with 9 bases between. Germline-derived CDR1 and CDR2 are DFQATT and SNEGSKA (reference sequence).

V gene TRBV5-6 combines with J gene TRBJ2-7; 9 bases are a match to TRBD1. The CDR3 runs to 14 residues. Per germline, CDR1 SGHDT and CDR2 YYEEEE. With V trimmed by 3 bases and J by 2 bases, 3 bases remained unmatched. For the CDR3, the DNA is TGTGCCAGCAGCTCCGGGGACAGGGCCTACGAGCAGTACTTC. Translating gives CASSSGDRAYEQYF.

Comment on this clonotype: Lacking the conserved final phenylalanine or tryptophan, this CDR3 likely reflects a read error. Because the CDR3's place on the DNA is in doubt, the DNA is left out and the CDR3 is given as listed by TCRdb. CDR3 in amino acids: CASSLDLRDK. This rearrangement joins TRBV5-1 to TRBJ2-7; the table's D call of TRBD1 was not tested on the DNA. The CDR3 adds up to 10 amino acids, both ends counted. In germline, CDR1 is SGHRS, CDR2 YFSETQ.

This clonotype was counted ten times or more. The CDR3, as DNA: TGTGCCAGCAGTTACTCGATTCCTAGCGGGGTCGAGACCCAGTACTTC. This translates into CASSYSIPSGVETQYF. The V gene is TRBV6-5, the J gene TRBJ2-5, with 9 bases aligning to TRBD2. CDR1 is MNHEY, CDR2 SVGAGI, per germline. J lost 5 bases, V lost 0 bases, and 7 bases had no gene match. There are 16 residues in the CDR3.

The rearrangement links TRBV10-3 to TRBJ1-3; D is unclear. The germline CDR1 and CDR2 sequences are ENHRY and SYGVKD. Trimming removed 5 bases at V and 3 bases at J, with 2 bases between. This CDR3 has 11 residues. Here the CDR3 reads CAISLGNTIYF. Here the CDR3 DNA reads TGTGCCATCAGTCTTGGAAACACCATATATTTT.

The CDR3 nucleotides are TGTGCCAGCAGCTTAGATGGACAGGGGACTGGGGCCAACGTCCTGACTTTC. Amino acids: CASSLDGQGTGANVLTF. This chain links TRBV11-2 with TRBJ2-6; 9 bases agree with TRBD1. V was pared by 0 bases and J by 2 bases, with 2 bases of the junction left unmatched. Germline V gene sequence: CDR1 SGHAT, CDR2 FQNNGV. CDR3 length equals 17 residues.

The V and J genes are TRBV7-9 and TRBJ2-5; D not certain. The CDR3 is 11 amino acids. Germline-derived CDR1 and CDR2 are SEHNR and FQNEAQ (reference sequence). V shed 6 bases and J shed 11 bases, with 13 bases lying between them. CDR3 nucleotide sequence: TGTGCCAGCAGTTTATCCGAGAGTCAGTACTTC. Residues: CASSLSESQYF.

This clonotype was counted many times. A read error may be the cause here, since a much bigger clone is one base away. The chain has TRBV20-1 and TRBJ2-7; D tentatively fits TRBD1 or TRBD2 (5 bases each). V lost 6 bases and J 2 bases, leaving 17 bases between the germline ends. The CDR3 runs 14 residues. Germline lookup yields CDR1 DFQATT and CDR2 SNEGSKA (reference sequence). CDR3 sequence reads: CSATRDEQPYEQYF. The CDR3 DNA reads TGCAGTGCCACCCGGGACGAACAACCCTACGAGCAGTACTTC.